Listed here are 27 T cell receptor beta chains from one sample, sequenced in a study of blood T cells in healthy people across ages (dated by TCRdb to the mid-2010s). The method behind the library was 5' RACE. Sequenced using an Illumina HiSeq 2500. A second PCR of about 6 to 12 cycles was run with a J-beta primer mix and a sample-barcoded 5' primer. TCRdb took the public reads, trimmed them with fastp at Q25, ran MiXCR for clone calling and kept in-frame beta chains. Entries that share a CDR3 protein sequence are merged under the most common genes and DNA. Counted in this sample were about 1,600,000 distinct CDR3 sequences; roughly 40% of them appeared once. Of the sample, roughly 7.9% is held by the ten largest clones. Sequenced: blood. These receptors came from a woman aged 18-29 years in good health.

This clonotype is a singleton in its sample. In nucleotides, the CDR3 is TGCAGTGCTCGCTTGGGGGGGGAGAGAGACAATGAGCAGTTCTTC. Translated: CSARLGGERDNEQFF. The genes are TRBV20-1 and TRBJ2-1, with TRBD2 identical over 7 bases. Per the germline V gene, CDR1 is DFQATT and CDR2 is SNEGSKA (reference sequence). After removal of 5 bases from V and 5 bases from J, the junction contained 12 bases not matched to a gene. CDR3 length equals 15 residues.

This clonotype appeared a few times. CDR3 sequence: CASNGGREKLFF. CDR3 coding DNA: TGTGCCAGTAACGGGGGAAGAGAAAAACTGTTTTTT. The chain combines TRBV28 with TRBJ1-4; D possibly corresponds to TRBD1 (5 bases). Per the germline V gene, CDR1 is MDHEN and CDR2 is SYDVKM. The CDR3 sequence is 12 residues long. Trimming cost V 9 bases and J 8 bases, with 13 bases left between them. The complete variable domain, with remaining parts taken from reference TRBV28 and TRBJ1-4, reads DVKVTQSSRYLVKRTGEKVFLECVQDMDHENMFWYRQDPGLGLRLIYFSYDVKMKEKGDIPEGYSVSREKKERFSLILESASTNQTSMYLCASNGGREKLFFGSGTQLSVL.

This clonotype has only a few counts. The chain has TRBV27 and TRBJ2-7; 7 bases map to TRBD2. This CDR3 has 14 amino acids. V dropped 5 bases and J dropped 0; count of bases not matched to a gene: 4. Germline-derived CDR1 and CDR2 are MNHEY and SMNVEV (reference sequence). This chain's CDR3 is CASSPRDYSYEQYF. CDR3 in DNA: TGTGCCAGCAGTCCGCGGGACTACTCCTACGAGCAGTACTTC.

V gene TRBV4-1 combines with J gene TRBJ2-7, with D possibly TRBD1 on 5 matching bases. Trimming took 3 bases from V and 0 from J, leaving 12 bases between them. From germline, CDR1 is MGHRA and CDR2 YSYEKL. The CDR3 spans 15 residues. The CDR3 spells CASSHDQGPSYEQYF. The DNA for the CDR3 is TGCGCCAGCAGCCACGATCAGGGCCCCTCCTACGAGCAGTACTTC.

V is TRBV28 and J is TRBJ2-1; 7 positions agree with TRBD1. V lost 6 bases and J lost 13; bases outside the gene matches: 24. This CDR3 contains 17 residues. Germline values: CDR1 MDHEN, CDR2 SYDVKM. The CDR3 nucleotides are TGTGCCAGCAGCCCACAAGTAGGGGGCCGTTCCGTAGAGACCCAGTTCTTC. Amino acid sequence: CASSPQVGGRSVETQFF.

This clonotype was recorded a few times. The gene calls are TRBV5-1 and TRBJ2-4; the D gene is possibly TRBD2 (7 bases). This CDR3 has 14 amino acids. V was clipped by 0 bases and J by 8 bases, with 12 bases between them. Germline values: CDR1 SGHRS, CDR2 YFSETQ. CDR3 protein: CASSLALGGDIQYF. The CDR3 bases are TGCGCCAGCAGCTTGGCACTAGGGGGGGACATTCAGTACTTC.

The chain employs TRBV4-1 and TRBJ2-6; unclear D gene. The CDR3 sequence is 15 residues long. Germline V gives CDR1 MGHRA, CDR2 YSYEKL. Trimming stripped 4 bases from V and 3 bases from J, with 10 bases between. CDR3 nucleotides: TGCGCCAGCAGCCCTAGTAGCAGTGGGGCCAACGTCCTGACTTTC. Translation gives CASSPSSSGANVLTF.

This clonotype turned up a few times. In DNA form, the CDR3 reads TGTGCCAGCAGTGAAGGTAGTTGGGTCTACGAGCAGTACTTC. This gives the protein CASSEGSWVYEQYF. The rearrangement uses TRBV25-1 and TRBJ2-7; D remains unclear. Trimming took 2 bases from V and 3 from J, leaving 11 bases between them. Germline V CDR1 and CDR2: MGHDK, SYGVNS. The CDR3 spans 14 residues.

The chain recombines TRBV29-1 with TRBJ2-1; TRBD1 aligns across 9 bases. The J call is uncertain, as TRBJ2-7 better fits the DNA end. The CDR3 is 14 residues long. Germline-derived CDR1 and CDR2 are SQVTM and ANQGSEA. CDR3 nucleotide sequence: TGCAGCGTTGCCGTAGGGACAGGGTACAATGAGCAGTACTTC. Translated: CSVAVGTGYNEQYF.

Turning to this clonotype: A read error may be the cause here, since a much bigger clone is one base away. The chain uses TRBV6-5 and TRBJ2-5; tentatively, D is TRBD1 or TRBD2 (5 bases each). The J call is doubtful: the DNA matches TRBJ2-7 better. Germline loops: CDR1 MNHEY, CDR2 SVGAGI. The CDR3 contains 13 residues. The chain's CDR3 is CASNYEGRREQYF. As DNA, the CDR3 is TGTGCCAGCAATTACGAGGGGCGTCGCGAGCAGTACTTC.

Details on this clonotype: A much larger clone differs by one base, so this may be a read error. CDR3 sequence: CASSAGCNEQFF. CDR3 sequence (DNA): TGTGCCAGCAGTGCTGGGTGCAATGAGCAGTTCTTC. The chain is built from TRBV2 and TRBJ2-1; no clear D gene. The CDR3 covers 12 residues. V gave up 4 bases and J gave up 6 bases, with 7 bases separating them. Looked up from germline, CDR1 is SNHLY and CDR2 is FYNNEI.

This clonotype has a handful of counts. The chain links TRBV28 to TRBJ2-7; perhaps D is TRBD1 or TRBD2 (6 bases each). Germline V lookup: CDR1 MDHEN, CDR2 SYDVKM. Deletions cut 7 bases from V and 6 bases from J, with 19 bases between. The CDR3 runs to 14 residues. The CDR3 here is CASKRGQSPSEQYF. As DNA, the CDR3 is TGTGCCAGCAAACGGGGGCAGAGTCCTTCCGAGCAGTACTTC.

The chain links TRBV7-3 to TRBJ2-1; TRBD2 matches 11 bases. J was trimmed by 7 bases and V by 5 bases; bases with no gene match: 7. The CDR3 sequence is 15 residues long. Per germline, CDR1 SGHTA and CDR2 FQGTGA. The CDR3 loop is CASSASGGSTNEQFF. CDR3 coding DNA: TGTGCCAGCAGCGCTAGCGGGGGGTCAACTAATGAGCAGTTCTTC.

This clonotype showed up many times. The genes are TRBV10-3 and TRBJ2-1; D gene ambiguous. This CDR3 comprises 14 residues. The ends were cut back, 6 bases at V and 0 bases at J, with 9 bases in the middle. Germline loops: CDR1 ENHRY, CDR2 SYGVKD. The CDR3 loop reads CAISVGGSYNEQFF. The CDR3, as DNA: TGTGCCATCAGCGTCGGCGGCTCCTACAATGAGCAGTTCTTC.

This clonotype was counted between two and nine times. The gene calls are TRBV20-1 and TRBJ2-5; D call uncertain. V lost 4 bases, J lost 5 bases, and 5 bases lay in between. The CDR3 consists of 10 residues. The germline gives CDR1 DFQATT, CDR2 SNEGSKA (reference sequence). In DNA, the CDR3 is TGCAGTGCTAAGGTGGAGACCCAGTACTTC. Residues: CSAKVETQYF.

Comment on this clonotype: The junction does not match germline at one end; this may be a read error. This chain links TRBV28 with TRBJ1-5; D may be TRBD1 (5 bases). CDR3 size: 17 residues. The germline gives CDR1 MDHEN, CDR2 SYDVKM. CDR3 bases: TGTGCCGGCAGTTCAGGGAAGGGTTCTTTAGGCAATCAGCCCCAGCATTTT. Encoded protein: CAGSSGKGSLGNQPQHF.

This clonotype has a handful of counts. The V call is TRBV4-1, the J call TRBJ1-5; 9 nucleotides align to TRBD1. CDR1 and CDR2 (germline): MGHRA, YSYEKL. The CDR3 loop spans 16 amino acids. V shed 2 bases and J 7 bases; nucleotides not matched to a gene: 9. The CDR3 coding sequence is TGCGCCAGCAGCCAACCGGGACAGGGACGTGGGCAGCCCCAGCATTTT. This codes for CASSQPGQGRGQPQHF.

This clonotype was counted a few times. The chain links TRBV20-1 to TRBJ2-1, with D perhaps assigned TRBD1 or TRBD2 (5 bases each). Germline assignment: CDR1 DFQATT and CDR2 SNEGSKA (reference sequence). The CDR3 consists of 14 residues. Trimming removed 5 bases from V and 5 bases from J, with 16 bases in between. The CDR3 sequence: CSAFRDGVNNEQFF. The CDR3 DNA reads TGCAGTGCTTTTCGGGACGGAGTTAACAATGAGCAGTTCTTC.

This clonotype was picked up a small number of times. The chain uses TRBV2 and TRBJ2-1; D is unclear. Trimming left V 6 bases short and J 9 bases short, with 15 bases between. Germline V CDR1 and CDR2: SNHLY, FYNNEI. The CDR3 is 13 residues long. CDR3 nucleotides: TGTGCCAGCAGGCCAACGGCGGAGACTGAGCAGTTCTTC. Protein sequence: CASRPTAETEQFF. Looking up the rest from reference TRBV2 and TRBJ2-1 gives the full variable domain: EPEVTQTPSHQVTQMGQEVILRCVPISNHLYFYWYRQILGQKVEFLVSFYNNEISEKSEIFDDQFSVERPDGSNFTLKIRSTKLEDSAMYFCASRPTAETEQFFGPGTRLTVL.

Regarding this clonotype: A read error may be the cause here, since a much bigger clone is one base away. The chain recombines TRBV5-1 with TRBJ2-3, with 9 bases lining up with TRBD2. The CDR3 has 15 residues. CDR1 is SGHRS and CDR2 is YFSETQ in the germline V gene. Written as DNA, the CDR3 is TGCGCCAGCAGCACAACCGGGACTAGCACAGATACGCGGTATTTT. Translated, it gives CASSTTGTSTDTRYF. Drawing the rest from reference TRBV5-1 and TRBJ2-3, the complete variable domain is KAGVTQTPRYLIKTRGQQVTLSCSPISGHRSVSWYQQTPGQGLQFLFEYFSETQRNKGNFPGRFSGRQFSNSRSEMNVSTLELGDSALYLCASSTTGTSTDTRYFGPGTRLTVL.

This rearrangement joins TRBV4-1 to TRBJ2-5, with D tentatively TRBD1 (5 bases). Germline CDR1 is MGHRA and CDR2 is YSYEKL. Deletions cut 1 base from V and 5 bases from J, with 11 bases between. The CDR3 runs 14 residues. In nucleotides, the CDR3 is TGCGCCAGCAGCCAAGTCGCAGGGATTGAGACCCAGTACTTC. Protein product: CASSQVAGIETQYF.

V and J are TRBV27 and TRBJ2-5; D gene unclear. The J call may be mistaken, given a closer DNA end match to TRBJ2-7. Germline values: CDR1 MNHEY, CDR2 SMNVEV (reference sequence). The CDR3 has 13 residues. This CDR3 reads CASSLSAFLEQYF. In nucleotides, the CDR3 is TGTGCCAGCAGTTTATCGGCCTTCCTCGAGCAGTACTTC.

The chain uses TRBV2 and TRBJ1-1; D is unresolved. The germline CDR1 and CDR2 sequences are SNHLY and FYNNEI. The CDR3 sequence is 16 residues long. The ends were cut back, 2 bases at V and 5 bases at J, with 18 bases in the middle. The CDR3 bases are TGTGCCAGCAGTGAAAACACTCTCCTAACTGGGACTGAAGCTTTCTTT. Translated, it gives CASSENTLLTGTEAFF.

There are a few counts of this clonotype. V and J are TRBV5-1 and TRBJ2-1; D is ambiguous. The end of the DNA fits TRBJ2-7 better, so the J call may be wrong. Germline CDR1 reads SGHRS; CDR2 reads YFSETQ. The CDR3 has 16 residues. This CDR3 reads CASSPGTDPSYNEQYF. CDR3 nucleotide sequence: TGCGCCAGCAGCCCCGGAACGGATCCCTCCTACAATGAGCAGTACTTC.

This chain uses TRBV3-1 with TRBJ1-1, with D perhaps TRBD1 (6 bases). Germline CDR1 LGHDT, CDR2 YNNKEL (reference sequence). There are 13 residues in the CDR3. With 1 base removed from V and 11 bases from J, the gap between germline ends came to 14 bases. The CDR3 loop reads CASSQGRGGAAFF. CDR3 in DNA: TGTGCCAGCAGCCAAGGAAGGGGGGGGGCGGCTTTCTTT.

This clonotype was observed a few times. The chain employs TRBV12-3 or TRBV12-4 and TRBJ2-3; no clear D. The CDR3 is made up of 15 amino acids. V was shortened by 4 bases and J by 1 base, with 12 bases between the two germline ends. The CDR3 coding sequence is TGTGCCAGCAGTTCCCCTGATACCGGCACAGATACGCAGTATTTT. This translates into CASSSPDTGTDTQYF.

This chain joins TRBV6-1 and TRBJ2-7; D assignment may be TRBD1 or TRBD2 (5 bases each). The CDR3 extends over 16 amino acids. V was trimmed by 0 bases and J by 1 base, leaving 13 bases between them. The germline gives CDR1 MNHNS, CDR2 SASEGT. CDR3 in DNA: TGTGCCAGCAGTGAAGCCGAGGACGGGGCTTCCTACGAGCAGTACTTC. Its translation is CASSEAEDGASYEQYF.